The present T cell receptor beta chain was sequenced within a study of cytomegalovirus exposure and HLA in healthy donors. On the study more broadly: Around 80 million unique TCRs from HLA-typed donors were held in an early data release. Notes on the study in general: In a later analysis, TCR beta V- and J-gene trimming was associated with a missense DCLRE1C variant.

The PCR used 60 Vbeta and 13 Jbeta primers. Profiling relied on immunoSEQ multiplex PCR, and the TCRdb table lists in-frame clones only, not all of them. Of 95,000 to 150,000 clones listed, approximately 80% are singletons. Germline CDR1 and CDR2: SGHVS and FQNEAQ. This CDR3 has 13 amino acids. V lost 3 bases and J lost 2, with 7 bases in between. Comment on this clone: The antigen is unknown.

The chain has TRBV7-8 and TRBJ2-5; D not certain. The clonotype was recovered from a man aged 25-45 years in good health and CMV-seropositive. Specimen: PBMCs. This CDR3 is CASSFERQETQYF. The CDR3 DNA reads TGTGCCAGCAGCTTCGAACGGCAAGAGACCCAGTACTTC.